Presented here are 2 T cell receptor beta chains from one specimen sequenced in a study of T cell responses to AZD1222 COVID-19 vaccine. The data were produced by immunoSEQ multiplex PCR, yet TCRdb's version contains in-frame clones alone and is incomplete. The data hold 80,000 or so clones, with over 80% observed a single time. Material: peripheral blood, obtained on day 0 of AZD1222 vaccination. Receptors originate from an adult in good health.

The chain uses TRBV7-2 and TRBJ2-7, with D possibly TRBD2 on 6 matching bases. The CDR3 has 14 amino acids. From germline, CDR1 is SGHTA and CDR2 FQGNSA. V lost 1 base to trimming and J lost 0 bases, with 7 bases between them. The DNA for the CDR3 is TGTGCCAGCAGCTTAGGCGGGATCTCCTACGAGCAGTACTTC. It is translated as CASSLGGISYEQYF.

V gene TRBV5-1 combines with J gene TRBJ2-3, with D perhaps TRBD2 (6 bases). Trimming took off 1 base at V and 0 bases at J, with 9 bases between the two ends. This CDR3 is 15 amino acids long. The germline V gene has CDR1 SGHRS and CDR2 YFSETQ. CDR3 DNA: TGCGCCAGCAGCTTGACTAGCTTGAGCACAGATACGCAGTATTTT. Translation: CASSLTSLSTDTQYF.